This TCR beta chain originates from a study of shared clonotypes between healthy human individuals. Trimming cost V 0 bases and J 3 bases; bases outside gene matches: 9. This CDR3 is 16 amino acids long. Germline CDR1 is SGDLS and CDR2 is YYNGEE. Notes on the study in general: In this cohort, only blood was sampled, and tissue repertoires likely differ.

It was across several immunoSEQ plates that each subset's genomic DNA was evenly split. As originally analysed: In the immunoSEQ data, sequences were junction-only and lacked quality scores, so filtering differed. Only in-frame clones appear in the TCRdb table, and some are missing; sequencing was by immunoSEQ multiplex PCR. From that table come the V and J calls and clone size; the DNA was used to work out D and trimming. The table has 450,000 to 650,000 clones, around 77% seen once. Healthy HIV-negative adults with no recent acute infections or vaccinations were recruited as donors. As regards this clone: Its target is unknown.

The clonotype comes from a woman aged 40-49 years in good health. Some clones in this sample may be carry-over from other donors' samples. The chain carries TRBV9 and TRBJ2-7; 7 bases map to TRBD1. Sequencing was carried out using PBMCs. CDR3 loop: CASSVARKGQCYEQYF. CDR3 DNA: TGTGCCAGCAGCGTAGCTCGAAAGGGACAGTGCTACGAGCAGTACTTC.